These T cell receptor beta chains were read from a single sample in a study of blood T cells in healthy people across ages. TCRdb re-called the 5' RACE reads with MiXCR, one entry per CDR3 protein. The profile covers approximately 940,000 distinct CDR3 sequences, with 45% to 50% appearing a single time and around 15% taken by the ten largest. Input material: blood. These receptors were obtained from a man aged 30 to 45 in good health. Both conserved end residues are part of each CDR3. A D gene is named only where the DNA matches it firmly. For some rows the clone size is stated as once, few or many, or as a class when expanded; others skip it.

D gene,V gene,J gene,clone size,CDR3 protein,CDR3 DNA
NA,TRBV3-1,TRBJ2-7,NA,CAGSQDNWTVYF,TGTGCCGGCAGCCAAGATAATTGGACTGTGTACTTC
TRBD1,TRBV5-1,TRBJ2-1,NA,CASSLGWGQGHNEQFF,TGCGCCAGCAGCTTGGGGTGGGGACAGGGACACAATGAGCAGTTCTTC
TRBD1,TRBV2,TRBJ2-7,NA,CASSEPPVGQGYEQYF,TGTGCCAGCAGTGAACCGCCGGTGGGACAGGGATACGAGCAGTACTTC
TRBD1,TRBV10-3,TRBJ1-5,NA,CAISDSGQVGNQPQHF,TGTGCCATCAGTGATTCCGGACAGGTGGGCAATCAGCCCCAGCATTTT
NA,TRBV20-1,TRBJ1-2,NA,CSAQKLSTGKYGYTF,TGCAGTGCTCAAAAGCTCTCGACAGGAAAGTATGGCTACACCTTC
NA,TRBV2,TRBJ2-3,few,CASRGSPGGNTDTQYF,TGTGCCAGCAGGGGCTCGCCAGGCGGTAACACAGATACGCAGTATTTT
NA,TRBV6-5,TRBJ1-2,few,CASTPGLTSGYTF,TGTGCCAGCACCCCGGGACTAACCAGTGGCTACACCTTC
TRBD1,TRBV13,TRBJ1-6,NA,CASSLGDRGGNSPLHF,TGTGCCAGCAGCTTAGGCGACAGGGGCGGAAATTCACCCCTCCACTTT
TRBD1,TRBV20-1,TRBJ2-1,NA,CSAHSGTEFF,TGCAGTGCCCACTCCGGGACAGAGTTCTTC
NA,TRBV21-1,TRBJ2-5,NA,CASSSSDRGAQYF,TGTGCCAGCAGCAGCTCTGATAGGGGTGCCCAGTACTTC
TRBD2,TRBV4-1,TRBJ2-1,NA,CASSQLAGGDYNEQFF,TGCGCCAGCAGCCAATTAGCGGGGGGGGACTACAATGAGCAGTTCTTC
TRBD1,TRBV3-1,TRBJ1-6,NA,CQGQHNSPLHF,TGTCAGGGACAGCATAATTCACCCCTCCACTTT
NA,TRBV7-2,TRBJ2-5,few,CASSLDWQGGIQYF,TGTGCCAGCAGCTTAGATTGGCAGGGGGGGATCCAGTACTTC
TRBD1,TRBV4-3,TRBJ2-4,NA,CASSHLPRQGYDKNVQYF,TGCGCCAGCAGCCATCTGCCGCGACAGGGTTACGACAAAAACGTTCAGTACTTC
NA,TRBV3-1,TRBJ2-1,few,CASSQPPVDNEQFF,TGTGCCAGCAGCCAACCCCCTGTCGACAATGAGCAGTTCTTC
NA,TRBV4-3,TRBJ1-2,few,CASSQEAFAQVYGYTF,TGCGCCAGCAGCCAAGAAGCGTTTGCACAGGTCTATGGCTACACCTTC
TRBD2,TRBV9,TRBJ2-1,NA,CASSVAAGGRNEQFF,TGTGCCAGCAGCGTAGCAGCGGGGGGTCGCAATGAGCAGTTCTTC
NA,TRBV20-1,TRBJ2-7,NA,CSAPDLARSYEQYF,TGCAGTGCCCCCGATCTGGCTAGGTCCTACGAGCAGTACTTC
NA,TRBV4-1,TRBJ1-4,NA,CASSQDTGAQNEKLFF,TGCGCCAGCAGCCAAGATACGGGGGCTCAAAATGAAAAACTGTTTTTT
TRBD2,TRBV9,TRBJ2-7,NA,CASNVGTSGGYEQYF,TGTGCCAGCAACGTAGGTACTAGCGGGGGTTACGAGCAGTACTTC
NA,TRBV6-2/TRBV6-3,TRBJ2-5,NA,CACSTSQGLRETQYF,TGTGCCTGCAGTACCTCCCAGGGGCTGAGGGAGACCCAGTACTTC
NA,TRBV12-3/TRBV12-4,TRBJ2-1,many,CAGNPGQTYNEQFF,TGTGCCGGGAACCCGGGACAAACGTACAATGAGCAGTTCTTC
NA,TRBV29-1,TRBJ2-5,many,CSVDREETQYF,TGCAGCGTTGACAGGGAGGAGACCCAGTACTTC
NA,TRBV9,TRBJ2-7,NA,CASSVGPTPYEQYF,TGTGCCAGCAGCGTAGGGCCTACTCCCTACGAGCAGTACTTC
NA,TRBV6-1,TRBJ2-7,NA,CASRADASYEQYF,TGTGCCAGCAGGGCAGATGCCTCCTACGAGCAGTACTTC
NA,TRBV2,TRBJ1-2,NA,CASIFQTDYYGYTF,TGTGCCAGCATTTTTCAGACAGACTACTATGGCTACACCTTC